These 20 T cell receptor beta chains were sequenced from one sample in a study of post-analysis software for immune sequencing data. Points from the study as a whole: Compared with controls, patients had more of about 5 TRBV segments, including TRBV5-6, TRBV5-1 and TRBV20-1.

Researchers reported that TCR beta cDNA libraries carried unique molecular identifiers. TCRdb independently ran MiXCR on the PCR reads; one entry per CDR3 protein. The sample shows fewer than 850,000 distinct CDR3 sequences, about 27% of them seen only once. These receptors are not linked to any known antigen. What was sequenced was blood. The receptor set was obtained from a girl aged 10 to 17 with multiple sclerosis.

This clonotype occurred many times. This rearrangement joins TRBV20-1 to TRBJ2-5; possibly TRBD2 for D (6 bases). The CDR3 runs to 13 residues. CDR1 and CDR2 from the germline V gene are DFQATT and SNEGSKA (reference sequence). Trimming cost V 4 bases and J 4 bases, with 13 bases left between them. Here the CDR3 reads CSATGGIGETQYF. The CDR3 nucleotides are TGCAGTGCTACCGGCGGGATAGGAGAGACCCAGTACTTC.

CDR3 region: CATTVGTASDTQYF. In DNA form, the CDR3 reads TGCGCCACCACCGTGGGTACAGCTTCTGATACGCAGTATTTT. The V and J genes are TRBV5-1 and TRBJ2-3; D gene unclear. Germline V lookup: CDR1 SGHRS, CDR2 YFSETQ. The CDR3 runs 14 residues. The V end was cut by 9 bases, the J end by 6 bases, with 20 bases between.

The chain carries TRBV12-3 or TRBV12-4 and TRBJ2-2; TRBD1 agrees at 8 bases. CDR3 length: 16 residues. The junction had 3 bases not matched to a gene; V was cut back by 0 bases and J by 3 bases. The CDR3 protein is CASSLAATGDTGELFF. In DNA form, the CDR3 reads TGTGCCAGCAGTTTAGCGGCGACAGGGGACACCGGGGAGCTGTTTTTT.

This clonotype has more than one count but fewer than ten. The chain links TRBV7-9 to TRBJ2-3, with D perhaps TRBD2 (6 bases). The germline V and J ends were trimmed by 10 bases and 3 bases, with 8 bases remaining between them. Germline V gene data show CDR1 as SEHNR and CDR2 as FQNEAQ (reference sequence). The CDR3 consists of 11 residues. CDR3 sequence (DNA): TGTGCCACCGGGACTACAGATACGCAGTATTTT. Residues: CATGTTDTQYF.

The chain recombines TRBV20-1 with TRBJ1-5, with 7 bases fitting TRBD1. Germline CDR1 and CDR2: DFQATT and SNEGSKA (reference sequence). The CDR3 runs 17 residues. V lost 0 bases and J lost 11; bases outside the gene matches: 19. The CDR3 region has the DNA TGCAGTGCTAGAGACCCCGGGGGGGACAGTGCAATCTGGGCCCAGCATTTT. Its translation is CSARDPGGDSAIWAQHF.

This sequence joins TRBV20-1 and TRBJ1-1; 8 bases match TRBD1. V shed 2 bases, J shed 2 bases, and the junction held 4 bases outside the gene matches. Per the germline V gene, CDR1 is DFQATT and CDR2 is SNEGSKA (reference sequence). CDR3 size: 14 residues. DNA of the CDR3: TGCAGTGCTAGACATGGACAGGGCAACACTGAAGCTTTCTTT. This encodes CSARHGQGNTEAFF.

The chain joins TRBV6-5 to TRBJ1-2; weak D call: TRBD1 (6 bases). This CDR3 is 15 amino acids long. CDR1 and CDR2 (germline): MNHEY, SVGAGI. V lost 2 bases, J lost 4 bases, and 14 bases lay in between. In nucleotides, the CDR3 is TGTGCCAGCAGTTACCCCTACAAGGGGGGCTATGGCTACACCTTC. Its protein is CASSYPYKGGYGYTF.

As to this clonotype: A much larger clone lies a single base off, so this may be a read error. CDR3 sequence: CASSSRASGSHEQFF. In DNA form, the CDR3 reads TGTGCCAGCAGTTCCCGCGCTAGCGGGAGTCATGAGCAGTTCTTC. This chain links TRBV27 with TRBJ2-1, with TRBD2 matching over 10 bases. V was pared by 4 bases and J by 8 bases, with 8 bases of the junction left unmatched. Looked up from germline, CDR1 is MNHEY and CDR2 is SMNVEV (reference sequence). The CDR3 has 15 amino acids.

This clonotype was seen more than once but under ten times. The rearrangement uses TRBV7-2 and TRBJ1-4; no clear D gene. The germline V and J ends were trimmed by 5 bases and 7 bases, with 17 bases remaining between them. Germline CDR1 SGHTA, CDR2 FQGNSA. The CDR3 is 15 amino acids. The CDR3 here is CASSQRGTRGEKLFF. Written as DNA, the CDR3 is TGTGCCAGCAGCCAACGGGGAACACGGGGTGAAAAACTGTTTTTT.

This clonotype showed up just a few times. This chain connects TRBV20-1 to TRBJ2-1; possibly TRBD1 or TRBD2 for D (5 bases each). Looked up from germline, CDR1 is DFQATT and CDR2 is SNEGSKA (reference sequence). The CDR3 totals 15 residues. The ends were cut back, 6 bases at V and 5 bases at J, with 20 bases in the middle. This CDR3 is CSANRGILTHNEQFF. The DNA for the CDR3 is TGCAGTGCGAACCGGGGCATTCTAACCCACAATGAGCAGTTCTTC.

The chain is built from TRBV9 and TRBJ1-1; perhaps TRBD1 as D (6 bases). The CDR3 is made up of 15 amino acids. V shed 3 bases and J shed 0 bases, with 12 bases lying between them. The germline V gene encodes CDR1 SGDLS and CDR2 YYNGEE. In DNA form, the CDR3 reads TGTGCCAGCAGCGCAAGGACAGAGCTGAACACTGAAGCTTTCTTT. This sequence encodes CASSARTELNTEAFF.

CDR3: CAIGRGLDTEAFF. CDR3 sequence (DNA): TGTGCCATCGGTAGAGGGTTGGACACTGAAGCTTTCTTT. The chain uses TRBV10-3 and TRBJ1-1; no definite D call. Germline V gives CDR1 ENHRY, CDR2 SYGVKD. V was clipped by 8 bases and J by 3 bases, with 13 bases between them. The CDR3 loop spans 13 amino acids.

The chain links TRBV4-1 to TRBJ1-1; 9 nucleotides line up with TRBD1. Germline CDR1 and CDR2: MGHRA and YSYEKL. The CDR3 consists of 16 residues. V trimming: 8 bases; J trimming: 4 bases; junction bases outside the gene matches: 14. CDR3 sequence reads: CASGGQGFFPSTEAFF. The CDR3, as DNA: TGCGCCAGCGGGGGACAGGGATTCTTCCCGAGCACTGAAGCTTTCTTT.

The rearrangement uses TRBV20-1 and TRBJ2-1; TRBD1 or TRBD2 may be the D gene (5 bases each). From germline, CDR1 is DFQATT and CDR2 SNEGSKA (reference sequence). The CDR3 covers 15 residues. The V end lost 8 bases, the J end lost 2 bases, and 19 bases lay between the germline ends. The chain's CDR3 is CSSTSEQGAYNEQFF. As DNA, the CDR3 is TGCAGTTCAACTTCAGAGCAGGGAGCCTACAATGAGCAGTTCTTC.

The CDR3 region has the DNA TGTGCCAGCAATTATCCTACTGAGACCCAGTACTTC. This sequence encodes CASNYPTETQYF. The rearrangement links TRBV6-1 to TRBJ2-5; D is uncertain. V was trimmed by 7 bases and J by 5 bases, leaving 11 bases between them. CDR1 is MNHNS and CDR2 is SASEGT in the germline V gene. This CDR3 is 12 amino acids long.

The V call is TRBV28, the J call TRBJ2-7; weak D call: TRBD2 (6 bases). Germline V gives CDR1 MDHEN, CDR2 SYDVKM. The length of the CDR3 is 12 residues. V was trimmed by 10 bases and J by 2 bases, leaving 12 bases between them. CDR3 residues: CATLRGPYEQYF. In nucleotides, the CDR3 is TGTGCCACCTTGCGGGGCCCCTACGAGCAGTACTTC.

The V and J genes are TRBV20-1 and TRBJ1-2; 7 positions agree with TRBD1. Losses at the gene ends were 5 bases for V and 2 bases for J; bases not matched to a gene: 5. The germline V gene encodes CDR1 DFQATT and CDR2 SNEGSKA (reference sequence). This CDR3 contains 13 residues. In DNA, the CDR3 is TGCAGTGCTGCCAGGGGGATGAACTATGGCTACACCTTC. Its protein product is CSAARGMNYGYTF.

This clonotype was picked up a small number of times. A junction boundary mismatches the germline segment, possibly from a read error. J is TRBJ2-4 and V is TRBV4-1; D might be TRBD1 or TRBD2, each matching 5 bases. The CDR3 covers 15 residues. Germline CDR1 is MGHRA and CDR2 is YSYEKL. This CDR3 is CASSQDGTGRNVQYF. In nucleotides, the CDR3 is TGCGCCAGCAGCCAAGATGGGACGGGACGAAACGTTCAGTACTTC.

The chain couples TRBV28 to TRBJ2-7; tentatively, D is TRBD1 (6 bases). This CDR3 is 12 amino acids long. The V and J ends lost 10 bases and 4 bases respectively, with 14 bases between them. Per the germline V gene, CDR1 is MDHEN and CDR2 is SYDVKM. The CDR3 DNA follows: TGTGCCACCTCAGGGGATGGGTACGAGCAGTACTTC. Translation: CATSGDGYEQYF.

The chain employs TRBV28 and TRBJ2-5; 9 bases map to TRBD1. Germline V gene lookup returns CDR1 MDHEN and CDR2 SYDVKM. The trim removed 6 bases at V and 4 bases at J, leaving 12 bases unmatched. The length of the CDR3 is 16 residues. The CDR3 reads CASRFNRGHVRETQYF. The DNA for the CDR3 is TGTGCCAGCAGATTCAACAGGGGGCATGTACGAGAGACCCAGTACTTC.